This is a list of T cell receptor beta chains from one sample in a study of T cell repertoires in cytomegalovirus infection. Their antigens are not known. TCRdb re-called the reads through MiXCR, storing one row per CDR3 protein. The table has some 700,000 distinct CDR3 sequences, about 30% seen once. This specimen was cultured PBMCs, taken from culture after CMV antigen stimulation. The source of these receptors is a human donor in good health (CMV status not recorded). Some clones in this sample may be carry-over from other donors' samples. Each CDR3 is given with its conserved first and last residue. A D gene is named only where the DNA matches it firmly. The size field is filled for only some rows; it gives once, few, many or a size class.

V gene	J gene	D gene	clone size	CDR3 length	CDR3 DNA	CDR3 protein
TRBV11-2	TRBJ2-5	NA	NA	12	TGTGCCAGCAGGGGAAGGGCGGAGACCCAGTACTTC	CASRGRAETQYF
TRBV12-3/TRBV12-4	TRBJ2-1	NA	NA	14	TGTGCCAGCAGTTTAGAGCGGCTGTACAATGAGCAGTTCTTC	CASSLERLYNEQFF
TRBV7-1	TRBJ1-4	NA	NA	14	TGTGCCAGCAGCCGTTATACAACTAATGAAAAACTGTATTTT	CASSRYTTNEKLYF
TRBV7-2	TRBJ2-7	TRBD1	many	15	TGTGCCAGCAGCTTAGTAGGGACAGGGGGCGGATGGCAGTACTTC	CASSLVGTGGGWQYF
TRBV5-4	TRBJ2-1	NA	NA	15	TGTGCCAGCAGCTTGGTTCAGGGAGTGGGAAATGAGCAGTTCTTC	CASSLVQGVGNEQFF
TRBV20-1	TRBJ1-1	TRBD1	NA	15	TGCAGTGCTAGATTCCAGGGGGACCCGAACACTGAAGCTTTCTTT	CSARFQGDPNTEAFF
TRBV7-2	TRBJ2-3	TRBD2	NA	17	TGTGCCAGCAGCTTGATGGGACTAGCGGGTGAAACAGATACGCAGTATTTT	CASSLMGLAGETDTQYF
TRBV7-6	TRBJ2-2	TRBD1	NA	16	TGTGCCAGCAGCTCGCTAACAGGGGTCAGCACCGGGGAGCTGTTTTTT	CASSSLTGVSTGELFF
TRBV20-1	TRBJ2-7	NA	NA	12	TGCAGTGTCCGTCTTGGCCCCTACGAGCAGTACTTC	CSVRLGPYEQYF
TRBV7-2	TRBJ1-5	NA	many	13	TGTGCCAGCAGCTGGAATTGGACCCCAGCCCAGCATTTT	CASSWNWTPAQHF
TRBV7-9	TRBJ2-6	NA	NA	17	TGTGCCAGCAGCTTAAAGGGTTCCCACTTCGGGGCCAACGTCCTGACTTTC	CASSLKGSHFGANVLTF
TRBV7-2	TRBJ2-7	TRBD1	many	15	TGTGCCAGCAGCAGCCACAGGGGAGAAGCCTACGAGCAGTACTTC	CASSSHRGEAYEQYF
TRBV4-1	TRBJ2-4	NA	few	14	TGCGCCAGCAGCCCTCTAGCAAGGGACAACATTCAGTACTTC	CASSPLARDNIQYF
TRBV5-1	TRBJ2-3	TRBD2	NA	19	TGCGCCAGCAGCTTGGCCTGGGGTTCTAGCGGGGGGAACACAGATACGCAGTATTTT	CASSLAWGSSGGNTDTQYF
TRBV7-9	TRBJ2-5	NA	few	13	TGTGCCAGCAGCACTGTGGGTTTGGAGACCCAGTACTTC	CASSTVGLETQYF
TRBV7-2	TRBJ1-4	NA	NA	14	TGTGCCAGCAGCCAGGGACCGAATAATGAAAAACTGTTTTTT	CASSQGPNNEKLFF
TRBV6-5	TRBJ2-2	NA	few	16	TGTGCCAGCAGTCAGGACCTACTCCTGAACACCGGGGAGCTGTTTTTT	CASSQDLLLNTGELFF
TRBV11-2	TRBJ1-2	NA	NA	14	TGTGCCAGCAGCCGAGTCGCGGGGAACTATGGCTACACCTTC	CASSRVAGNYGYTF
TRBV2	TRBJ1-4	NA	NA	19	TGTGCCAGCAGTGAAGCGTCCCCATACGAGGGCCTAACTAATGAAAAACTGTTTTTT	CASSEASPYEGLTNEKLFF
TRBV7-2	TRBJ1-2	TRBD1	many	15	TGTGCCAGCAGCCCAACTCAACAGGGGGCGCGGGGCTACACCTTC	CASSPTQQGARGYTF
TRBV7-9	TRBJ2-5	NA	NA	13	TGTGCCAGCAGCGAGGACTATATAGAGACCCAGTACTTC	CASSEDYIETQYF
TRBV18	TRBJ2-4	NA	NA	13	TGTGCCAGCTCACCAGCAGCCAAAAACATTCAGTACTTC	CASSPAAKNIQYF
TRBV7-2	TRBJ2-3	NA	few	13	TGTGCCAGCAGCTCATTACCTGGAGATACGCAGTATTTT	CASSSLPGDTQYF
TRBV7-2	TRBJ2-3	TRBD2	many	15	TGTGCCAGCAGCCCGGGACTAGCGGGATCAGATACGCAGTATTTT	CASSPGLAGSDTQYF
TRBV7-7	TRBJ1-2	NA	few	15	TGTGCCAGCAGCTTACCCGGAGGGGCCAACTATGGCTACACCTTC	CASSLPGGANYGYTF
TRBV6-1	TRBJ2-1	NA	few	15	TGTGCCAGCAGTGAACAGACTGCCTCCTACAATGAGCAGTTCTTC	CASSEQTASYNEQFF
TRBV12-3/TRBV12-4	TRBJ2-7	TRBD2	NA	17	TGTGCCAGCAGTTTACGGCCGACGGGACTAGCGATTTACGAGCAGTACTTC	CASSLRPTGLAIYEQYF
TRBV6-6	TRBJ2-1	NA	NA	15	TGTGCCAGCAGTTACTATGGGGGGCTATACAATGAGCAGTTCTTC	CASSYYGGLYNEQFF
TRBV6-1	TRBJ2-5	NA	few	13	TGTGCCAGCCCCAAAAACAGGCAAGAGACCCAGTACTTC	CASPKNRQETQYF
TRBV27	TRBJ1-2	NA	NA	13	TGTGCCAGCAGTTTATGGGGGGGGTCGGGCTACACCTTC	CASSLWGGSGYTF
TRBV12-3/TRBV12-4	TRBJ1-1	NA	many	17	TGTGCCAGCAGTTTGAATCTAGGCAAGACTGGGCGGCCAGAAGCTTTCTTT	CASSLNLGKTGRPEAFF
TRBV11-2	TRBJ2-1	NA	NA	14	TGTGCCAGCAGCTTAGTTCGCGACTCCGGGGAGCAGTTCTTC	CASSLVRDSGEQFF
TRBV2	TRBJ2-7	TRBD2	NA	15	TGTGCCAGCAGTGAACTGGCGGGGGGCCCATACGAGCAGTACTTC	CASSELAGGPYEQYF